This is a list of T cell receptor beta chains from one sample in a study of blood T cell repertoires in COVID-19. The table came from immunoSEQ multiplex PCR; TCRdb's copy has only in-frame clones and leaves some out. The data hold about 230,000 clones, with approximately 83% observed a single time. Sequenced input: peripheral blood. The receptors were gathered from a woman between 50 and 59 years old with acute or convalescent COVID-19. CDR3s include the opening cysteine and the closing phenylalanine or tryptophan. Fields, in order: J gene, CDR3 length, clone size, D gene, V gene, CDR3 protein, CDR3 DNA. D genes are given only for firm matches. A row's size may be missing; if present it is once, few, many or a size class.

>TRBJ1-3|14|-|-|TRBV7-9
CASSLAGSENTIYF
TGTGCCAGCAGCTTAGCCGGGTCCGAGAACACCATATATTTT
>TRBJ1-1|14|-|TRBD1|TRBV6-5
CASTPSRGLAEAFF
TGTGCCAGCACCCCAAGCAGGGGGCTCGCTGAAGCTTTCTTT
>TRBJ2-7|16|-|-|TRBV6-2/TRBV6-3
CASSWLDYPTHYEQYF
TGTGCCAGCAGTTGGCTAGACTATCCCACCCACTACGAGCAGTACTTC
>TRBJ1-3|14|few|-|TRBV7-9
CASSLGGYGNTIYF
TGTGCCAGCAGCTTGGGAGGGTATGGAAACACCATATATTTT
>TRBJ1-1|13|-|-|TRBV28
CASSLVSGELAFF
TGTGCCAGCAGTTTAGTATCAGGGGAGTTAGCTTTCTTT
>TRBJ1-3|17|-|-|TRBV28
CASSLSTGAYSGNTIYF
TGTGCCAGCAGTTTAAGTACAGGCGCCTACTCTGGAAACACCATATATTTT
>TRBJ2-1|15|-|TRBD1|TRBV30
CAWSPGTGIYNEQFF
TGTGCCTGGAGTCCCGGGACAGGAATCTACAATGAGCAGTTCTTC
>TRBJ2-5|12|-|-|TRBV4-2
CASSQDRETQYF
TGTGCCAGCAGCCAAGACCGGGAGACCCAGTACTTC
>TRBJ2-1|17|-|TRBD2|TRBV4-1
CASSPIQREYVHNEQFF
TGCGCCAGCAGCCCGATTCAGCGGGAGTATGTCCACAATGAGCAGTTCTTC
>TRBJ2-7|14|-|TRBD1|TRBV7-7
CASSKGTGTYEQYF
TGTGCTAGCAGCAAAGGGACAGGAACCTACGAGCAGTACTTC
>TRBJ1-3|13|-|-|TRBV5-5
CASTRTAGNTIYF
TGTGCCAGCACCCGGACAGCTGGAAACACCATATATTTT
>TRBJ1-3|17|-|TRBD1|TRBV19
CASSPGQGASSGNTIYF
TGTGCCAGTAGTCCGGGACAGGGCGCTTCTTCTGGAAACACCATATATTTT
>TRBJ1-5|15|-|TRBD1|TRBV19
CASTGGQVSNQPQHF
TGTGCCAGTACGGGGGGACAGGTTAGCAATCAGCCCCAGCATTTT
>TRBJ2-2|16|-|TRBD1|TRBV2
CASSVGQAQMSGELFF
TGTGCCAGCAGTGTTGGACAGGCGCAGATGTCCGGGGAGCTGTTTTTT
>TRBJ2-3|15|-|-|TRBV3-1/TRBV3-2
CASSLSVGGTDTQYF
TGTGCCAGCAGCCTTAGCGTAGGTGGCACAGATACGCAGTATTTT
>TRBJ2-5|13|-|-|TRBV7-8
CASSLRGRETQYF
TGTGCCAGCAGCTTAAGGGGTCGGGAGACCCAGTACTTC
>TRBJ2-7|14|-|TRBD1|TRBV3-1/TRBV3-2
CASSLGTGGYEQYF
TGTGCCAGCAGCCTCGGGACAGGGGGGTACGAGCAGTACTTC
>TRBJ2-5|12|-|TRBD2|TRBV7-2
CASSSGLAGPYF
TGTGCCAGCAGCTCCGGACTAGCGGGCCCGTACTTC
>TRBJ1-2|13|-|-|TRBV3-1/TRBV3-2
CASSQVANYGYTF
TGTGCCAGCAGCCAAGTAGCTAACTATGGCTACACCTTC
>TRBJ2-2|15|-|-|TRBV12-5
CASGNWQGNTGELFF
TGTGCTAGTGGGAATTGGCAGGGGAACACCGGGGAGCTGTTTTTT
>TRBJ2-3|15|-|-|TRBV7-3
CASSPGGPSTDTQYF
TGTGCCAGCAGCCCCGGGGGGCCCAGCACAGATACGCAGTATTTT
>TRBJ1-1|14|-|-|TRBV10-3
CAISGGQLNTEAFF
TGTGCCATCTCCGGAGGACAGCTGAACACTGAAGCTTTCTTT
>TRBJ2-1|15|-|TRBD2|TRBV3-1/TRBV3-2
CASSVLAGGYNEQFF
TGTGCCAGCAGCGTCCTAGCGGGAGGCTACAATGAGCAGTTCTTC
>TRBJ2-1|13|once|TRBD2|TRBV11-1
CASSSRGLAQQFF
TGTGCCAGCAGCTCCCGGGGACTAGCTCAACAGTTCTTC
>TRBJ1-1|13|-|-|TRBV6-1
CASSESSRTEAFF
TGTGCCAGCAGTGAGTCGTCGCGCACTGAAGCTTTCTTT
>TRBJ2-1|17|-|TRBD2|TRBV7-9
CASSFLAGGPSYNEQFF
TGTGCCAGCAGCTTCCTAGCGGGAGGGCCAAGCTACAATGAGCAGTTCTTC
>TRBJ2-7|14|once|-|TRBV28
CASSLAQGPYEQYF
TGTGCCAGCAGTTTAGCACAGGGCCCCTACGAGCAGTACTTC
>TRBJ2-1|14|once|-|TRBV3-1/TRBV3-2
CASSQGSIEWEQFF
TGTGCCAGCAGCCAAGGCTCAATCGAGTGGGAGCAGTTCTTC
>TRBJ2-4|13|few|TRBD1|TRBV6-5
CASSWDRGNIQYF
TGTGCCAGCAGTTGGGACAGGGGAAACATTCAGTACTTC
>TRBJ2-3|15|-|TRBD1|TRBV12-5
CASGSGTGPTDTQYF
TGTGCTAGTGGCTCCGGGACAGGGCCTACAGATACGCAGTATTTT
>TRBJ2-3|14|-|-|TRBV9
CAGARPDEPDTQYF
TGTGCCGGGGCCCGGCCGGATGAGCCAGATACGCAGTATTTT
>TRBJ1-2|13|few|TRBD1|TRBV12-3/TRBV12-4
CASSFTGAEGYTF
TGTGCCAGCAGTTTTACAGGGGCAGAGGGCTACACCTTC
>TRBJ2-3|14|-|-|TRBV7-3
CASSPSGTTDTQYF
TGTGCCAGCAGCCCGTCCGGGACTACAGATACGCAGTATTTT
>TRBJ2-5|13|-|-|TRBV10-3
CAISESSRETQYF
TGTGCCATCAGTGAGTCGTCTAGGGAGACCCAGTACTTC
>TRBJ1-5|14|few|TRBD1|TRBV10-3
CAISADRAGQPQHF
TGTGCCATCAGTGCCGACAGGGCGGGACAGCCCCAGCATTTT
>TRBJ1-5|15|-|TRBD1|TRBV9
CASSTTGEKGQPQHF
TGTGCCAGCAGCACGACAGGGGAGAAGGGGCAGCCCCAGCATTTT
>TRBJ2-2|15|-|-|TRBV30
CAWSVSYRTIGELFF
TGTGCCTGGAGTGTTTCGTATAGGACAATCGGGGAGCTGTTTTTT
>TRBJ1-6|14|-|TRBD1|TRBV7-2
CASSSGTANSPLHF
TGTGCCAGCAGCTCCGGGACAGCTAATTCACCCCTCCACTTT
>TRBJ1-1|13|few|-|TRBV29-1
CSVTPRVGTEAFF
TGCAGCGTTACCCCCAGGGTAGGCACTGAAGCTTTCTTT
>TRBJ1-5|17|-|TRBD1|TRBV2
CASRRNGQGAFGQPQHF
TGTGCCAGCAGACGCAATGGACAGGGCGCCTTTGGCCAGCCCCAGCATTTT
>TRBJ2-1|15|-|-|TRBV7-9
CASSLGPGVSNEQFF
TGTGCCAGCAGCTTAGGGCCGGGGGTATCCAATGAGCAGTTCTTC
>TRBJ2-7|12|-|TRBD1|TRBV18
CASSAGQGREYF
TGTGCCAGCTCAGCAGGACAGGGGAGGGAGTACTTC
>TRBJ2-3|16|-|TRBD1|TRBV28
CASSTRTGGITDTQYF
TGTGCCAGCAGTACGCGGACAGGAGGAATCACAGATACGCAGTATTTT
>TRBJ2-1|15|-|-|TRBV6-2/TRBV6-3
CASSYEGRGVYEQFF
TGTGCCAGCAGTTACGAAGGGCGGGGTGTCTATGAGCAGTTCTTC